Shown below are 6 T cell receptor beta chains from a single sample sequenced in a study of CD8 T cells in Susac syndrome. An input of about 0.5 to 1 ug of RNA was subjected to reverse transcription using random hexamers. TCRdb called the immunoSEQ multiplex PCR reads again in MiXCR, with one record for every CDR3 protein. In the table there are around 150,000 distinct CDR3 sequences, approximately 96% of which are singletons. Sequencing input: CD4+ T cells from PBMCs. Source of these receptors: a human donor with Susac syndrome.

V is TRBV10-3 and J is TRBJ2-3; the D gene is possibly TRBD1 (6 bases). This CDR3 is 13 amino acids long. The V end lost 9 bases, the J end lost 3 bases, and 13 bases lay between the germline ends. Per germline, CDR1 ENHRY and CDR2 SYGVKD. The CDR3 region is CAINRVATDTQYF. The CDR3 DNA follows: TGTGCCATAAACAGGGTAGCGACAGATACGCAGTATTTT.

The chain combines TRBV6-6 with TRBJ2-7; maybe TRBD2 (5 bases). The V gene's germline CDR1 is MNHNY and CDR2 SVGAGI (reference sequence). The germline V and J ends were trimmed by 5 bases and 3 bases, with 14 bases remaining between them. The CDR3 contains 14 residues. CDR3 bases: TGTGCCAGCAGTCCGTCGGCGGAGGACTACGAGCAGTACTTC. This codes for CASSPSAEDYEQYF.

This chain connects TRBV6-5 to TRBJ2-5; 7 bases match TRBD1. V was pared by 6 bases and J by 7 bases, with 11 bases of the junction left unmatched. Germline V gene lookup returns CDR1 MNHEY and CDR2 SVGAGI. The CDR3 contains 14 residues. The DNA for the CDR3 is TGTGCCAGCAGGAGAATACAGGGGTCAGGGACCCAGTACTTC. It translates to CASRRIQGSGTQYF.

This clonotype has a single count. This chain uses TRBV5-1 with TRBJ2-6; 7 bases are a match to TRBD1. This CDR3 region has 18 residues. V shed 3 bases, J shed 2 bases, and the junction held 11 bases outside the gene matches. CDR1 is SGHRS, CDR2 YFSETQ, per germline. CDR3 in amino acids: CASSSDRDSIPGANVLTF. In DNA, the CDR3 is TGCGCCAGCAGCTCCGACAGGGATTCAATCCCTGGGGCCAACGTCCTGACTTTC.

The chain employs TRBV5-1 and TRBJ1-4, with 8 nucleotides matching TRBD1. Germline V gene sequence: CDR1 SGHRS, CDR2 YFSETQ. J lost 7 bases, V lost 0 bases, and 8 bases had no gene match. The CDR3 contains 16 residues. In DNA, the CDR3 is TGCGCCAGCAGCTTGGCCCCAGGGGGCGCGGGTGAAAAACTGTTTTTT. Translating gives CASSLAPGGAGEKLFF.

V gene TRBV28 combines with J gene TRBJ1-2, with D possibly matching TRBD1 (6 bases). There are 12 residues in the CDR3. Germline assignment: CDR1 MDHEN and CDR2 SYDVKM. V was shortened by 6 bases and J by 6 bases, with 11 bases between the two germline ends. The CDR3 reads CASRTGYHGYTF. CDR3 DNA sequence: TGTGCCAGCAGAACAGGGTACCATGGCTACACCTTC.